This T cell receptor (beta chain) was retrieved from a study of early T cells in non-severe SARS-CoV-2 infection. CDR1 SQVTM and CDR2 ANQGSEA come from the germline V gene. With 5 bases clipped from V and 5 bases from J, the junction kept 10 bases outside the gene matches. The CDR3 sequence is 14 residues long. Researchers tagged individual cDNA molecules with unique molecular identifiers. TCRdb itself ran the 5' RACE reads through MiXCR, one entry per CDR3 protein. Of tens of thousands of distinct CDR3 sequences detected, around 13% appear once; the ten largest clones hold around 1.3%. Study results and limitations: The VDJdb matching leaned toward anti-spike CD8 responses and overlooked private and CD4 specificities.

On this clonotype: Its matching antigen is unknown.

This sequence was found in an adult who was a healthcare worker with PCR-confirmed SARS-CoV-2 infection or an uninfected control (not recorded which). The rearrangement links TRBV29-1 to TRBJ2-5; TRBD1 matches at 8 bases. Material: whole blood. The CDR3: CSVLQGAVEETQYF. Written as DNA, the CDR3 is TGCAGCGTTCTCCAGGGGGCGGTGGAGGAGACCCAGTACTTC.